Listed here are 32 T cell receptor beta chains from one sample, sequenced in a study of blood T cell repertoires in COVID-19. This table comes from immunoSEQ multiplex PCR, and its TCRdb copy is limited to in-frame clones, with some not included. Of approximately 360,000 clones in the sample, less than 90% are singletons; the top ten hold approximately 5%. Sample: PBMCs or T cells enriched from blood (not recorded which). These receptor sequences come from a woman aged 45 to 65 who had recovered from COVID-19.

CDR3 DNA sequence: TGTGCCAGCAGTCCCCACGGGGGGCAATATGGCTACACCTTC. Encoded protein: CASSPHGGQYGYTF. The rearrangement uses TRBV27 and TRBJ1-2, with a weak D call TRBD1 (6 bases). Germline loops: CDR1 MNHEY, CDR2 SMNVEV (reference sequence). The CDR3 sequence is 14 residues long. V lost 5 bases to trimming and J lost 5 bases, with 15 bases between them.

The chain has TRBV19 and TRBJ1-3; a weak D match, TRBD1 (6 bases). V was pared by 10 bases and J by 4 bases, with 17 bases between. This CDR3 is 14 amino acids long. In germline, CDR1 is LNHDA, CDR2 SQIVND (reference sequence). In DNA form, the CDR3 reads TGTGCCACTACAAACCTCAGGGGCGGAAACACCATATATTTT. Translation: CATTNLRGGNTIYF.

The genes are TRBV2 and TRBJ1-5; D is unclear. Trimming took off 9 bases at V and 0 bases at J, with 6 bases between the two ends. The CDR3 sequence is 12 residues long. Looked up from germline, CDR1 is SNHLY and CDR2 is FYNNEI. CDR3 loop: CASAYSNQPQHF. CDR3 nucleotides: TGTGCCAGTGCCTATAGCAATCAGCCCCAGCATTTT. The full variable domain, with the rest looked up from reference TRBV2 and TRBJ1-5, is EPEVTQTPSHQVTQMGQEVILRCVPISNHLYFYWYRQILGQKVEFLVSFYNNEISEKSEIFDDQFSVERPDGSNFTLKIRSTKLEDSAMYFCASAYSNQPQHFGDGTRLSIL.

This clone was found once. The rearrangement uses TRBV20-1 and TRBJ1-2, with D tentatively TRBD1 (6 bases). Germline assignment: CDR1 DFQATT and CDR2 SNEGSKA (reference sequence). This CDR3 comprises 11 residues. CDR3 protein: CSLGGSYGYTF. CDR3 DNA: TGCAGCCTTGGGGGCTCCTATGGCTACACCTTC.

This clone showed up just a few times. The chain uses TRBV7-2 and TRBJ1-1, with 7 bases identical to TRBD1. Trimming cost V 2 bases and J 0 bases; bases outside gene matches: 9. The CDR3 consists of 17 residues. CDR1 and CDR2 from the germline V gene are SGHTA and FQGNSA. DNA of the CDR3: TGTGCCAGCAGCTTAACCCACTTACAGGGGATGAACACTGAAGCTTTCTTT. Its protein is CASSLTHLQGMNTEAFF. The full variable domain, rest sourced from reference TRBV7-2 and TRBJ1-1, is GAGVSQSPSNKVTEKGKDVELRCDPISGHTALYWYRQSLGQGLEFLIYFQGNSAPDKSGLPSDRFSAERTGGSVSTLTIQRTQQEDSAVYLCASSLTHLQGMNTEAFFGQGTRLTVV.

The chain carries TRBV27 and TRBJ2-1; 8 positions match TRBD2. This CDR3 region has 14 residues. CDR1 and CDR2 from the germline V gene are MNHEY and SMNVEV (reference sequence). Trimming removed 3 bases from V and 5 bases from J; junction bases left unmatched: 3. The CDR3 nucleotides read TGTGCCAGCAGTTTTAGCGGGGCAAACAATGAGCAGTTCTTC. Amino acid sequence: CASSFSGANNEQFF.

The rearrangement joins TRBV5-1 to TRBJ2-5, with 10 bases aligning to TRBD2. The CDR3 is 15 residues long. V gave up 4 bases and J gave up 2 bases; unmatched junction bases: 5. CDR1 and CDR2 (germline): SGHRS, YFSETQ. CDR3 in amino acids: CASSGGSGGQETQYF. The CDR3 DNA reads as TGCGCCAGCAGCGGTGGTAGCGGGGGGCAAGAGACCCAGTACTTC.

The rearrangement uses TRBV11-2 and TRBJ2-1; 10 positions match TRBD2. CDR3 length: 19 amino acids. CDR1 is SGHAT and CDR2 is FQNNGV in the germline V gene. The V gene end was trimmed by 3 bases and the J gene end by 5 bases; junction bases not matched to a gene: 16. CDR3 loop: CASSFQGALGLAANNEQFF. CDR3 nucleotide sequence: TGTGCCAGCAGCTTTCAAGGGGCCCTAGGACTAGCGGCAAACAATGAGCAGTTCTTC.

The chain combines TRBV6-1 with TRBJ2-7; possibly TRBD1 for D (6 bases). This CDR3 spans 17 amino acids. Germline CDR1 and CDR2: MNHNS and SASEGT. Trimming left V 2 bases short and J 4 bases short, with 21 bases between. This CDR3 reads CASSEYLAGTRAYEQYF. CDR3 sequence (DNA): TGTGCCAGCAGTGAATATCTAGCCGGGACAAGGGCGTACGAGCAGTACTTC.

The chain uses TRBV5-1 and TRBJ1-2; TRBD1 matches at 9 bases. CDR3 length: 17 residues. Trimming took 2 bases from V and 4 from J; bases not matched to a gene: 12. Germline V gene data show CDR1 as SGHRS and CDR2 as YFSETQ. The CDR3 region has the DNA TGCGCCAGCAGCTTAGGGACAGGGTATGGGGGGTTCTATGGCTACACCTTC. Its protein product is CASSLGTGYGGFYGYTF.

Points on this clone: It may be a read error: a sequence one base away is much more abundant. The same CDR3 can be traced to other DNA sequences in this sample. The CDR3 region has the DNA TGCGCCAGCAGCTTTCCAGGAGGTTCTTGGGGGGGGTATGGCTACACCTTC. Protein product: CASSFPGGSWGGYGYTF. The chain has TRBV5-1 and TRBJ1-2, with D perhaps matching TRBD1 (5 bases). Germline CDR1 is SGHRS and CDR2 is YFSETQ. Between the trimmed V and J ends, which lost 2 bases and 5 bases, there was a span of 22 bases. The CDR3 length is 17 residues.

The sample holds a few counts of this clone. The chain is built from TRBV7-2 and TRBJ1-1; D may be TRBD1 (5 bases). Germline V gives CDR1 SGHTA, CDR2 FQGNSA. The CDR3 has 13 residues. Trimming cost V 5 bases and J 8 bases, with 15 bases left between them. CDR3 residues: CASSLPGTPEAFF. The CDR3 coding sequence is TGTGCCAGCAGCCTTCCCGGGACTCCCGAAGCTTTCTTT.

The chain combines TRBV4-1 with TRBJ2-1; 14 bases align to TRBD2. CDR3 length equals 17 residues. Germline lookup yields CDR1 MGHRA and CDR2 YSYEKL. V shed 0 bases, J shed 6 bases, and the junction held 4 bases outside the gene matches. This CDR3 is CASSQDLGTSGSNEQFF. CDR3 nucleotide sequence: TGCGCCAGCAGCCAAGATCTCGGGACTAGCGGGAGCAATGAGCAGTTCTTC.

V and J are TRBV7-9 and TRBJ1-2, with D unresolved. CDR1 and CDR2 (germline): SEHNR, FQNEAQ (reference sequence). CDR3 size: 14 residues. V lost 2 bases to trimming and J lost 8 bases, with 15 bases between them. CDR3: CASSLSERTRGYTF. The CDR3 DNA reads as TGTGCCAGCAGCTTATCGGAAAGGACTAGGGGCTACACCTTC.

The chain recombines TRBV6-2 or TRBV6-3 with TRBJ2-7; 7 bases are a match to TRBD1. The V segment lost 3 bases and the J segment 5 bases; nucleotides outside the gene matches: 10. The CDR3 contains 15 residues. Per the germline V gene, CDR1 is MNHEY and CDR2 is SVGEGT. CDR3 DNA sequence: TGTGCCAGCAGTTATCGGGACAGTTGGGTCCACGAGCAGTACTTC. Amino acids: CASSYRDSWVHEQYF.

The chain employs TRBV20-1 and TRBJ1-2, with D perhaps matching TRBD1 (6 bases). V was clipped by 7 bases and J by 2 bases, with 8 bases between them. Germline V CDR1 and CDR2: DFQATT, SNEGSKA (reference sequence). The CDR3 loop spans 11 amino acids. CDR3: CSVRGNYGYTF. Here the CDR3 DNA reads TGCAGTGTAAGGGGGAACTATGGCTACACCTTC.

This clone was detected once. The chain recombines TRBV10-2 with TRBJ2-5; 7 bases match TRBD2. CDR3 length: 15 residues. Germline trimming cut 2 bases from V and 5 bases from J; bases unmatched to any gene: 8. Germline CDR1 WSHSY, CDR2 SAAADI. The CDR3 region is CASSENGEGRETQYF. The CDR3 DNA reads TGCGCCAGCAGTGAGAATGGGGAGGGGAGGGAGACCCAGTACTTC.

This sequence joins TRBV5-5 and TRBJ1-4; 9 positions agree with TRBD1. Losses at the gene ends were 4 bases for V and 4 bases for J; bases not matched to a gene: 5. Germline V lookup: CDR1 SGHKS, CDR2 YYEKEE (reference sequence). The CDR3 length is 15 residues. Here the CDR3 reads CASSPGQGFNEKLFF. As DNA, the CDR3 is TGTGCCAGCAGCCCTGGACAGGGGTTTAATGAAAAACTGTTTTTT.

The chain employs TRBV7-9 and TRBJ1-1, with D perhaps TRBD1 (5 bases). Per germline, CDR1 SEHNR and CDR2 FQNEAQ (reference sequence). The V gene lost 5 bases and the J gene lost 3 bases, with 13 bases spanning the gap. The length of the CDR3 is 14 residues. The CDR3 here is CASSLLGADTEAFF. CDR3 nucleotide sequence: TGTGCCAGCAGCCTTCTAGGGGCCGACACTGAAGCTTTCTTT.

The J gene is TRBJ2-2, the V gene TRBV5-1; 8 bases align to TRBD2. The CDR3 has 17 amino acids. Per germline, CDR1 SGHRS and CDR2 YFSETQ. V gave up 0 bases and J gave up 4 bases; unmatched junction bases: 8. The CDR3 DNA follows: TGCGCCAGCAGCTTGGAGGTAGCGGGGCGATCCACCGGGGAGCTGTTTTTT. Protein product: CASSLEVAGRSTGELFF.

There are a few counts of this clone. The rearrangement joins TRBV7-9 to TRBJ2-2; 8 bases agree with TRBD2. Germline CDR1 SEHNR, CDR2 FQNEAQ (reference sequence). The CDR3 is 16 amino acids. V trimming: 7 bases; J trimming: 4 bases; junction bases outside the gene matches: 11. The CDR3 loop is CASNQTGLVSTGELFF. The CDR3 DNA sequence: TGTGCCAGCAACCAGACGGGACTAGTTAGCACCGGGGAGCTGTTTTTT.

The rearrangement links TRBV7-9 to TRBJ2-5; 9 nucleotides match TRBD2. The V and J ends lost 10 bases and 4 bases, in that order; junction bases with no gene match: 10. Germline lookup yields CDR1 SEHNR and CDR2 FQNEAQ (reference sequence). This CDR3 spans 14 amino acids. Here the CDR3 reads CANARAGGGETQYF. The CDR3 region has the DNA TGTGCCAACGCACGAGCGGGAGGTGGAGAGACCCAGTACTTC.

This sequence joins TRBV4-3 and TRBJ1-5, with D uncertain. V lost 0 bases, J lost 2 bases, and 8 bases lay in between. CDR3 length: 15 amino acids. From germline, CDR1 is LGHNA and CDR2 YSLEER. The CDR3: CASSQDDMGNQPQHF. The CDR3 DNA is TGCGCCAGCAGCCAAGACGACATGGGCAATCAGCCCCAGCATTTT.

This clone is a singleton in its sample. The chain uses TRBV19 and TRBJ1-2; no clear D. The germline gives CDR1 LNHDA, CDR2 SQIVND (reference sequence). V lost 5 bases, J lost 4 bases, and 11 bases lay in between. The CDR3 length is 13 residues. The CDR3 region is CASSVTRFYGYTF. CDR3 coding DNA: TGTGCCAGTAGTGTAACACGATTCTATGGCTACACCTTC.

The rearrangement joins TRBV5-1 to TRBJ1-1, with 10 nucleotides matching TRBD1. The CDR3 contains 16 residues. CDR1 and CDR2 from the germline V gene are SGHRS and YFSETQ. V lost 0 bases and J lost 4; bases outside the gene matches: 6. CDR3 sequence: CASSLAPTGGRTEAFF. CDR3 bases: TGCGCCAGCAGCTTGGCCCCGACAGGGGGCCGCACTGAAGCTTTCTTT.

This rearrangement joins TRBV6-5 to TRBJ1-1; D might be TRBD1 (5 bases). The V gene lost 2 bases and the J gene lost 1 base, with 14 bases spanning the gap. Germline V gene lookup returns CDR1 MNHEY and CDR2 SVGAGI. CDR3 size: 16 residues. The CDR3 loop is CASSYGGWQGNTEAFF. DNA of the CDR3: TGTGCCAGCAGTTACGGGGGGTGGCAGGGGAACACTGAAGCTTTCTTT.

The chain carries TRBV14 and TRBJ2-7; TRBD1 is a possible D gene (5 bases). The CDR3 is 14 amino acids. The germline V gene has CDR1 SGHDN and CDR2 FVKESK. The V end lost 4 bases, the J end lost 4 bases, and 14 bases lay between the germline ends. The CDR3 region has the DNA TGTGCCAGCAGCCTTCAGGGCTATACTTACGAGCAGTACTTC. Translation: CASSLQGYTYEQYF. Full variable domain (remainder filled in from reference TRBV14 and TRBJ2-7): EAGVTQFPSHSVIEKGQTVTLRCDPISGHDNLYWYRRVMGKEIKFLLHFVKESKQDESGMPNNRFLAERTGGTYSTLKVQPAELEDSGVYFCASSLQGYTYEQYFGPGTRLTVT.

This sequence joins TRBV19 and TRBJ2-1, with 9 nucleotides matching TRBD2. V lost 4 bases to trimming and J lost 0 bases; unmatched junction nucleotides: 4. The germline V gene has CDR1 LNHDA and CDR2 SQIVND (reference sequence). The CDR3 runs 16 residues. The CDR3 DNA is TGTGCCAGTAGTAAACTAGCGGGCACCTCCTACAATGAGCAGTTCTTC. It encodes CASSKLAGTSYNEQFF.

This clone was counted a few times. The CDR3 bases are TGTGCCAGCAGTCGAACAGGGTTCTATCAGCCCCAGCATTTT. This gives the protein CASSRTGFYQPQHF. The chain links TRBV28 to TRBJ1-5; D may be TRBD1 (6 bases). The length of the CDR3 is 14 residues. Looked up from germline, CDR1 is MDHEN and CDR2 is SYDVKM. V gave up 5 bases and J gave up 5 bases, with 13 bases separating them. Complete variable domain (other parts from reference TRBV28 and TRBJ1-5): DVKVTQSSRYLVKRTGEKVFLECVQDMDHENMFWYRQDPGLGLRLIYFSYDVKMKEKGDIPEGYSVSREKKERFSLILESASTNQTSMYLCASSRTGFYQPQHFGDGTRLSIL.

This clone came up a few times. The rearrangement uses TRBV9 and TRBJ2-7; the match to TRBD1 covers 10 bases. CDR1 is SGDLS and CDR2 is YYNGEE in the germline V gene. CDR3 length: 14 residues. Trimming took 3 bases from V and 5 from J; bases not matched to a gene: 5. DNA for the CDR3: TGTGCCAGCAGCGCCCGGGACAGGGGCCACGAGCAGTACTTC. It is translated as CASSARDRGHEQYF. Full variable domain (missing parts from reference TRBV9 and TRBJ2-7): DSGVTQTPKHLITATGQRVTLRCSPRSGDLSVYWYQQSLDQGLQFLIQYYNGEERAKGNILERFSAQQFPDLHSELNLSSLELGDSALYFCASSARDRGHEQYFGPGTRLTVT.

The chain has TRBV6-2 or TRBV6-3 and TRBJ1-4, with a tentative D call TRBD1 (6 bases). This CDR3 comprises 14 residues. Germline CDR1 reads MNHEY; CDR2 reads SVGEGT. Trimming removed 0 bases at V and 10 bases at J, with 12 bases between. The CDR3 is CASSYSRTEGKLFF. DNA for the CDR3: TGTGCCAGCAGTTACTCGAGGACAGAGGGAAAACTGTTTTTT.

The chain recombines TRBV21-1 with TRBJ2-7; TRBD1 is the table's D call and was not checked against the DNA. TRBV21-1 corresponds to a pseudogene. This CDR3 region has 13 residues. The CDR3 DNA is TGTGCCAGCGCGAGGACAGGGGATTACGAGCAGTACTTC. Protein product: CASARTGDYEQYF.